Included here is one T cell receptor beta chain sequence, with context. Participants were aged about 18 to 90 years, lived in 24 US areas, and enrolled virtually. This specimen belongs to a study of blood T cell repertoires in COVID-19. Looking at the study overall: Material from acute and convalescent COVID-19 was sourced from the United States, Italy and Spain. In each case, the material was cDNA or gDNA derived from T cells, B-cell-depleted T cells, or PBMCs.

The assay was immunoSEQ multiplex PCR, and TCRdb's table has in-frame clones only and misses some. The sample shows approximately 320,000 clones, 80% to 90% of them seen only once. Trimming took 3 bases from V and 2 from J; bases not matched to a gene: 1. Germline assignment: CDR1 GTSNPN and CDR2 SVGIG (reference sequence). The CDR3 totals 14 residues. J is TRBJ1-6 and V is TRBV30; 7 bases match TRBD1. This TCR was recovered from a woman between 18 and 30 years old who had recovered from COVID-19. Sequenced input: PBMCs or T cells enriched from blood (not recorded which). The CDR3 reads CAWSGQAYNSPLHF. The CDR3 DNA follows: TGTGCCTGGAGCGGACAGGCCTATAATTCACCCCTCCACTTT.